Shown below are 26 T cell receptor beta chains from a single sample sequenced in a study of shared clonotypes between healthy human individuals. Data came from immunoSEQ multiplex PCR; TCRdb stores just in-frame clones and leaves some out. The table records about 680,000 clones, around 90% of them present only once. Terminally differentiated effector memory CD45RA+ cells were excluded by CCR7 positive selection of CD45RO-negative cells. Sequencing used naive CD8+ T cells sorted from blood. The receptors shown here come from a man aged 25-45 years in good health.

The CDR3 protein is CASSLGTGNGEQYF. The CDR3 DNA sequence: TGTGCCAGCAGTTTAGGGACAGGGAATGGCGAGCAGTACTTC. The chain recombines TRBV27 with TRBJ2-7; TRBD1 matches 9 bases. Per the germline V gene, CDR1 is MNHEY and CDR2 is SMNVEV (reference sequence). The J segment lost 6 bases and the V segment lost 2 bases, leaving 5 bases of the junction unmatched. CDR3 length: 14 residues.

The V and J genes are TRBV6-5 and TRBJ1-1, with D unclear. Germline values: CDR1 MNHEY, CDR2 SVGAGI. CDR3 length equals 15 residues. The germline V and J ends were trimmed by 3 bases and 4 bases, with 15 bases remaining between them. Written as DNA, the CDR3 is TGTGCCAGCAGTTATACCCGGGTTCGAAGCACTGAAGCTTTCTTT. Residues: CASSYTRVRSTEAFF.

This clone was counted a single time. The V and J genes are TRBV7-2 and TRBJ2-7; TRBD2 agrees at 8 bases. This CDR3 spans 17 amino acids. Looked up from germline, CDR1 is SGHTA and CDR2 is FQGNSA. V lost 0 bases to trimming and J lost 3 bases; unmatched junction nucleotides: 10. This CDR3 reads CASSLAFPGTSLYEQYF. CDR3 nucleotide sequence: TGTGCCAGCAGCTTAGCTTTTCCCGGGACTAGTCTCTACGAGCAGTACTTC.

J is TRBJ2-7 and V is TRBV21-1; the table names TRBD2, a call not compared with the DNA. TRBV21-1 is a known pseudogene. The CDR3 consists of 18 residues. The DNA for the CDR3 is TGTGCCAGCAGCAAAGCGGGGCCCCCTAGCGGGAGTCTCTACGAGCAGTACTTC. Translation: CASSKAGPPSGSLYEQYF.

The chain couples TRBV25-1 to TRBJ2-5, with 8 bases fitting TRBD1. The CDR3 totals 15 residues. Germline V lookup: CDR1 MGHDK, CDR2 SYGVNS. V trimming: 1 base; J trimming: 5 bases; junction bases outside the gene matches: 6. The DNA for the CDR3 is TGTGCCAGCAGTGAATTGGCAGGGGGCTGGGAGACCCAGTACTTC. Its translation is CASSELAGGWETQYF. Complete variable domain (other parts from reference TRBV25-1 and TRBJ2-5): EADIYQTPRYLVIGTGKKITLECSQTMGHDKMYWYQQDPGMELHLIHYSYGVNSTEKGDLSSESTVSRIRTEHFPLTLESARPSHTSQYLCASSELAGGWETQYFGPGTRLLVL.

The gene calls are TRBV11-2 and TRBJ2-7; no definite D call. The CDR3 sequence is 14 residues long. Trimming shortened V by 3 bases and J by 6 bases, and 15 bases separated the two germline ends. Germline V gives CDR1 SGHAT, CDR2 FQNNGV. The CDR3 DNA reads TGTGCCAGCAGCTTGCCGGCGGTTAGGTTCGAGCAGTACTTC. It translates to CASSLPAVRFEQYF. Variable domain in full (rest from reference TRBV11-2 and TRBJ2-7): EAGVAQSPRYKIIEKRQSVAFWCNPISGHATLYWYQQILGQGPKLLIQFQNNGVVDDSQLPKDRFSAERLKGVDSTLKIQPAKLEDSAVYLCASSLPAVRFEQYFGPGTRLTVT.

CDR3 protein: CAWSVHRSYEQYF. The CDR3 DNA follows: TGTGCCTGGAGTGTACATCGGTCCTACGAGCAGTACTTC. The J gene is TRBJ2-7, the V gene TRBV30; D remains unclear. The V and J ends lost 0 bases and 1 base respectively, with 7 bases between them. The germline CDR1 and CDR2 sequences are GTSNPN and SVGIG (reference sequence). This CDR3 comprises 13 residues.

This chain links TRBV30 with TRBJ1-5; a weak D match, TRBD1 (6 bases). CDR3 length: 15 residues. Trimming removed 5 bases from V and 1 base from J, with 15 bases in between. The germline CDR1 and CDR2 sequences are GTSNPN and SVGIG (reference sequence). CDR3 loop: CAWDAGTLSNQPQHF. The CDR3, as DNA: TGTGCCTGGGACGCCGGGACACTGAGCAATCAGCCCCAGCATTTT. Using reference TRBV30 and TRBJ1-5 for the parts outside the CDR3, the full variable domain is SQTIHQWPATLVQPVGSPLSLECTVEGTSNPNLYWYRQAAGRGLQLLFYSVGIGQISSEVPQNLSASRPQDRQFILSSKKLLLSDSGFYLCAWDAGTLSNQPQHFGDGTRLSIL.

Written as DNA, the CDR3 is TGCGCCAGCAGCCTGACTAGCGGGAGAGGGTACAATGAGCAGTTCTTC. Amino acid sequence: CASSLTSGRGYNEQFF. V is TRBV5-1 and J is TRBJ2-1; 12 bases map to TRBD2. After removal of 4 bases from V and 4 bases from J, the junction contained 6 bases not matched to a gene. The CDR3 spans 16 residues. Germline V gene data show CDR1 as SGHRS and CDR2 as YFSETQ.

The V and J genes are TRBV4-3 and TRBJ2-1; D possibly corresponds to TRBD2 (6 bases). V was cut by 5 bases and J by 1 base, with 12 bases left in between. The V gene's germline CDR1 is LGHNA and CDR2 YSLEER. The CDR3 is 15 residues long. CDR3 sequence: CASSSRDFSYNEQFF. The CDR3 DNA follows: TGCGCCAGCAGCTCCCGGGACTTTTCCTACAATGAGCAGTTCTTC.

Details on this clone: With a much larger clone just one base away, this may be a read error. The rearrangement joins TRBV7-3 to TRBJ2-3; TRBD2 might be the D (5 bases). This CDR3 comprises 13 residues. CDR1 and CDR2 from the germline V gene are SGHTA and FQGTGA. The CDR3 here is CASSPPSRDTQYF. The CDR3 DNA follows: TGTGCCAGCAGCCCCCCTAGCAGAGATACGCAGTATTTT.

V is TRBV11-3 and J is TRBJ2-1, with D perhaps assigned TRBD1 or TRBD2 (6 bases each). The ends were cut back, 3 bases at V and 7 bases at J, with 10 bases in the middle. Per the germline V gene, CDR1 is SGHNT and CDR2 is YENEEA. The CDR3 length is 13 residues. CDR3: CASSLTRGNEQFF. The CDR3 nucleotides read TGTGCCAGCAGCTTGACTAGGGGGAATGAGCAGTTCTTC.

The chain couples TRBV7-9 to TRBJ2-7; 12 nucleotides agree with TRBD1. The CDR3 loop spans 14 amino acids. V shed 5 bases and J 5 bases; nucleotides not matched to a gene: 4. CDR1 and CDR2 (germline): SEHNR, FQNEAQ (reference sequence). The CDR3 bases are TGTGCCAGCAGCCACGGGACAGGGGGCAACGAGCAGTACTTC. Translation: CASSHGTGGNEQYF.

This clone has a single count. The chain has TRBV27 and TRBJ2-7; 10 bases align to TRBD2. The V gene end was trimmed by 6 bases and the J gene end by 7 bases; junction bases not matched to a gene: 9. The CDR3 has 14 residues. Looked up from germline, CDR1 is MNHEY and CDR2 is SMNVEV (reference sequence). Here the CDR3 DNA reads TGTGCCAGCAGGCCCCTAGCGGGGGCCTCTGAGCAGTACTTC. Amino acids: CASRPLAGASEQYF.

The J gene is TRBJ2-1, the V gene TRBV27, with 8 bases lining up with TRBD2. V lost 7 bases and J lost 6; bases outside the gene matches: 14. Germline V gives CDR1 MNHEY, CDR2 SMNVEV (reference sequence). The CDR3 contains 16 residues. The CDR3 DNA follows: TGTGCCAGCACCTCCCCCGGGAGGGGCGCTTTCAATGAGCAGTTCTTC. This encodes CASTSPGRGAFNEQFF.

The chain combines TRBV6-6 with TRBJ2-3; a weak D match, TRBD2 (6 bases). Germline-derived CDR1 and CDR2 are MNHNY and SVGAGI (reference sequence). Trimming cost V 6 bases and J 6 bases, with 19 bases left between them. The CDR3 totals 15 residues. The CDR3 DNA reads as TGTGCCAGCAGCCCACGAGGTAGCGGTTTCGATACGCAGTATTTT. Translation gives CASSPRGSGFDTQYF.

The chain's CDR3 is CASSPTPWGRGKETQYF. For the CDR3, the DNA is TGCGCCAGCAGCCCAACCCCGTGGGGCAGAGGTAAAGAGACCCAGTACTTC. The genes are TRBV23-1 and TRBJ2-5; the D gene is possibly TRBD1 (5 bases). TRBV23-1 is an ORF, and what it does is uncertain. This CDR3 region has 17 residues. V dropped 6 bases and J dropped 3 bases, with 23 bases sitting between them.

This rearrangement joins TRBV20-1 to TRBJ1-2; D gene unclear. CDR3 size: 11 residues. Germline V CDR1 and CDR2: DFQATT, SNEGSKA (reference sequence). The V end lost 0 bases, the J end lost 3 bases, and 2 bases lay between the germline ends. CDR3 nucleotides: TGCAGTGCTAGAGATGACTATGGCTACACCTTC. It translates to CSARDDYGYTF.

The chain combines TRBV28 with TRBJ2-2; TRBD2 agrees at 11 bases. Unmatched junction bases numbered 10, after V lost 4 bases and J lost 6 bases. Germline loops: CDR1 MDHEN, CDR2 SYDVKM. This CDR3 comprises 17 residues. The CDR3 protein is CASSSLAGGFRAGELFF. CDR3 nucleotides: TGTGCCAGCAGTTCTCTAGCGGGAGGTTTTAGGGCCGGGGAGCTGTTTTTT.

The V and J genes are TRBV6-5 and TRBJ2-7, with 8 positions matching TRBD2. J was trimmed by 5 bases and V by 6 bases; bases with no gene match: 12. This CDR3 contains 15 residues. Germline V gene data show CDR1 as MNHEY and CDR2 as SVGAGI. CDR3 DNA: TGTGCCAGCAGGTTCGTTAGCGGGATGGCTGACGAGCAGTACTTC. Residues: CASRFVSGMADEQYF.

The rearrangement uses TRBV12-5 and TRBJ2-2, with TRBD1 matching 8 bases. Germline CDR1 reads LGHNT; CDR2 reads FRNRAP. The CDR3 length is 17 residues. V trimming: 5 bases; J trimming: 6 bases; junction bases outside the gene matches: 14. In nucleotides, the CDR3 is TGTGCTAGTGGTCTGGATTCCAGGGGGCCGGGGCCCGGGGAGCTGTTTTTT. Translation gives CASGLDSRGPGPGELFF.

This sequence joins TRBV6-1 and TRBJ2-7, with a weak D call TRBD2 (6 bases). The V and J ends lost 4 bases and 4 bases respectively, with 11 bases between them. The CDR3 spans 13 residues. Germline lookup yields CDR1 MNHNS and CDR2 SASEGT. This CDR3 reads CASSGGLSYEQYF. As DNA, the CDR3 is TGTGCCAGCAGTGGGGGACTTTCTTACGAGCAGTACTTC.

This rearrangement joins TRBV28 to TRBJ2-2, with a weak D call TRBD1 (5 bases). CDR3 size: 15 residues. The V end was cut by 7 bases, the J end by 3 bases, with 15 bases between. Germline lookup yields CDR1 MDHEN and CDR2 SYDVKM. The CDR3 coding sequence is TGTGCCAGCACGTTGGGGCAGGATTACACCGGGGAGCTGTTTTTT. Its translation is CASTLGQDYTGELFF.

CDR3 DNA: TGTGCCAGCAGCCGTCCAGGACTCTATGGCTACACCTTC. Protein: CASSRPGLYGYTF. The V call is TRBV7-9, the J call TRBJ1-2, with D uncertain. This CDR3 contains 13 residues. The germline V and J ends were trimmed by 5 bases and 4 bases, with 11 bases remaining between them. CDR1 and CDR2 from the germline V gene are SEHNR and FQNEAQ (reference sequence). The complete variable domain, with remaining parts taken from reference TRBV7-9 and TRBJ1-2, reads DTGVSQNPRHKITKRGQNVTFRCDPISEHNRLYWYRQTLGQGPEFLTYFQNEAQLEKSRLLSDRFSAERPKGSFSTLEIQRTEQGDSAMYLCASSRPGLYGYTFGSGTRLTVV.

The chain links TRBV6-1 to TRBJ2-5; D may be TRBD1 (6 bases). V was clipped by 2 bases and J by 1 base, with 11 bases between them. Germline values: CDR1 MNHNS, CDR2 SASEGT. The CDR3 covers 15 residues. The CDR3 DNA is TGTGCCAGCAGTGAATACCTAGGGGGCCAAGAGACCCAGTACTTC. Its protein is CASSEYLGGQETQYF.

The gene calls are TRBV29-1 and TRBJ2-1; 11 bases are a match to TRBD1. The J segment lost 6 bases and the V segment lost 5 bases, leaving 9 bases of the junction unmatched. CDR1 SQVTM and CDR2 ANQGSEA come from the germline V gene. This CDR3 contains 15 residues. The DNA for the CDR3 is TGCAGCGTTAATGATGGGACAGGGGGTTTCAATGAGCAGTTCTTC. This codes for CSVNDGTGGFNEQFF.